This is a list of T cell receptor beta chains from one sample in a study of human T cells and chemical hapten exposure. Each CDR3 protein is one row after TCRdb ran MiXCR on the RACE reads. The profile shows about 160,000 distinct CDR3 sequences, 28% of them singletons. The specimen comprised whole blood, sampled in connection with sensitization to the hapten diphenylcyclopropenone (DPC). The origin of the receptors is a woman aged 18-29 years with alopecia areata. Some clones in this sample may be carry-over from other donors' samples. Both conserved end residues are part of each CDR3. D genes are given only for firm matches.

CDR3 protein: CASSDVRETQYF
D gene: -
V gene: TRBV7-2
J gene: TRBJ2-5

CDR3 protein: CASSLALDRGTISQETQYF
D gene: -
V gene: TRBV7-8
J gene: TRBJ2-5

CDR3 protein: CSAPRGLVGPYEQYF
D gene: -
V gene: TRBV20-1
J gene: TRBJ2-7

CDR3 protein: CSVEDRVGPFF
D gene: -
V gene: TRBV29-1
J gene: TRBJ1-1

CDR3 protein: CASSYRKGSTEAFF
D gene: -
V gene: TRBV6-5
J gene: TRBJ1-1

CDR3 protein: CASSQQGRKGYF
D gene: -
V gene: TRBV11-2
J gene: TRBJ2-4

CDR3 protein: CASSQAWTGTSGANVLTF
D gene: TRBD1
V gene: TRBV4-1
J gene: TRBJ2-6

CDR3 protein: CASSPNPGPLRTGELFF
D gene: -
V gene: TRBV4-2
J gene: TRBJ2-2

CDR3 protein: CASSIRTVLAKNIQYF
D gene: -
V gene: TRBV12-3/TRBV12-4
J gene: TRBJ2-4

CDR3 protein: CATSGGLAGGPGTDTQYF
D gene: TRBD2
V gene: TRBV24-1
J gene: TRBJ2-3

CDR3 protein: CASSLSRGWGGRKETQYF
D gene: TRBD2
V gene: TRBV7-2
J gene: TRBJ2-3

CDR3 protein: CATSTRGGDQPQHF
D gene: -
V gene: TRBV15
J gene: TRBJ1-5

CDR3 protein: CASRRQGETGELFF
D gene: -
V gene: TRBV25-1
J gene: TRBJ2-2

CDR3 protein: CASNPPGQQHNEQFF
D gene: TRBD1
V gene: TRBV6-2/TRBV6-3
J gene: TRBJ2-1

CDR3 protein: CSVDLTRQETQYF
D gene: -
V gene: TRBV29-1
J gene: TRBJ2-5

CDR3 protein: CSVERDRPHEQYF
D gene: TRBD1
V gene: TRBV29-1
J gene: TRBJ2-7

CDR3 protein: CASSDSLLAGVGEQFF
D gene: TRBD2
V gene: TRBV6-4
J gene: TRBJ2-1

CDR3 protein: CAIRGSYNSPLHF
D gene: -
V gene: TRBV10-3
J gene: TRBJ1-6

CDR3 protein: CASSQGDHIQYF
D gene: -
V gene: TRBV14
J gene: TRBJ2-4

CDR3 protein: CASSQASGKATTRSYNEQFF
D gene: TRBD2
V gene: TRBV4-1
J gene: TRBJ2-1

CDR3 protein: CASSTAQGSDTQYF
D gene: -
V gene: TRBV7-9
J gene: TRBJ2-3

CDR3 protein: CSARIRDGDYGYTF
D gene: -
V gene: TRBV20-1
J gene: TRBJ1-2

CDR3 protein: CASSQGTPSYNEQFF
D gene: -
V gene: TRBV4-1
J gene: TRBJ2-1

CDR3 protein: CVSTAPPGNTIYF
D gene: -
V gene: TRBV5-4
J gene: TRBJ1-3

CDR3 protein: CSARDRREGPGNEQFF
D gene: TRBD2
V gene: TRBV20-1
J gene: TRBJ2-1

CDR3 protein: CASRKLSGGTGELFF
D gene: TRBD2
V gene: TRBV2
J gene: TRBJ2-2

CDR3 protein: CASSPQGLPNYNEQFF
D gene: -
V gene: TRBV7-2
J gene: TRBJ2-1

CDR3 protein: CASSLEGAYETQYF
D gene: TRBD1
V gene: TRBV5-1
J gene: TRBJ2-5

CDR3 protein: CASSSGTGAFF
D gene: -
V gene: TRBV6-6
J gene: TRBJ1-1

CDR3 protein: CASSVVGGPYQPQHF
D gene: -
V gene: TRBV9
J gene: TRBJ1-5

CDR3 protein: CANSRDYEQYF
D gene: -
V gene: TRBV10-2
J gene: TRBJ2-7

CDR3 protein: CASSPGTLGNEQFF
D gene: -
V gene: TRBV27
J gene: TRBJ2-1

CDR3 protein: CSVVFGANTGELFF
D gene: -
V gene: TRBV29-1
J gene: TRBJ2-2

CDR3 protein: CASSLIEVAGGYAGELFF
D gene: TRBD2
V gene: TRBV7-2
J gene: TRBJ2-2

CDR3 protein: CASRPTGKDYGYTF
D gene: TRBD1
V gene: TRBV6-6
J gene: TRBJ1-2

CDR3 protein: CASSQPGAEAFF
D gene: -
V gene: TRBV7-9
J gene: TRBJ1-1

CDR3 protein: CASSLDSDTKNIQYF
D gene: -
V gene: TRBV7-9
J gene: TRBJ2-4

CDR3 protein: CASSDRGSNYGYTF
D gene: TRBD1
V gene: TRBV25-1
J gene: TRBJ1-2

CDR3 protein: CASSRGGLSTDTQYF
D gene: TRBD2
V gene: TRBV4-3
J gene: TRBJ2-3

CDR3 protein: CASSVPLGTNEKLFF
D gene: -
V gene: TRBV2
J gene: TRBJ1-4

CDR3 protein: CATSTHSGRHNEQFF
D gene: -
V gene: TRBV15
J gene: TRBJ2-1

CDR3 protein: CASGYTDTQYF
D gene: -
V gene: TRBV12-3/TRBV12-4
J gene: TRBJ2-3

CDR3 protein: CASSSPGDSPMLEQFF
D gene: -
V gene: TRBV5-1
J gene: TRBJ2-1

CDR3 protein: CASSLKDSQKGYTF
D gene: -
V gene: TRBV5-4
J gene: TRBJ1-2

CDR3 protein: CASSLGTRELFF
D gene: -
V gene: TRBV5-1
J gene: TRBJ2-2

CDR3 protein: CASSLTDSREQFF
D gene: -
V gene: TRBV7-2
J gene: TRBJ2-1

CDR3 protein: CASSLTAGGITSTDTQYF
D gene: TRBD2
V gene: TRBV12-3/TRBV12-4
J gene: TRBJ2-3

CDR3 protein: CSANRGSTGELFF
D gene: TRBD1
V gene: TRBV20-1
J gene: TRBJ2-2

CDR3 protein: CASSESVGDGYTF
D gene: -
V gene: TRBV10-2
J gene: TRBJ1-2

CDR3 protein: CASSVGLAGVDEQYF
D gene: TRBD2
V gene: TRBV9
J gene: TRBJ2-7

CDR3 protein: CASSLRTSGGDTQYF
D gene: TRBD2
V gene: TRBV4-1
J gene: TRBJ2-3

CDR3 protein: CASSPPLAGTEAFF
D gene: -
V gene: TRBV7-9
J gene: TRBJ1-1

CDR3 protein: CASQTSGEAPGEQYF
D gene: TRBD2
V gene: TRBV7-6
J gene: TRBJ2-7

CDR3 protein: CSVGLVMDTQYF
D gene: -
V gene: TRBV29-1
J gene: TRBJ2-3

CDR3 protein: CASSGPRFNEKLFF
D gene: -
V gene: TRBV25-1
J gene: TRBJ1-4